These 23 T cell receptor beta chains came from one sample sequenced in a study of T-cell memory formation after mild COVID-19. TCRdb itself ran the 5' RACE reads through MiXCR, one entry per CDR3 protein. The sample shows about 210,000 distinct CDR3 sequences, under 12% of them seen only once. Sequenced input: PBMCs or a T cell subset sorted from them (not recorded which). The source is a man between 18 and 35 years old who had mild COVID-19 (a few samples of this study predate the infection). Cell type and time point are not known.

CDR3: CASSPRGGTENTEAFF. The CDR3 nucleotides read TGTGCCAGCAGCCCCCGGGGAGGGACTGAGAACACTGAAGCTTTCTTT. This chain uses TRBV7-8 with TRBJ1-1; tentative D call: TRBD1 (5 bases). Trimming took off 5 bases at V and 1 base at J, with 17 bases between the two ends. Germline V gene sequence: CDR1 SGHVS, CDR2 FQNEAQ. This CDR3 spans 16 amino acids.

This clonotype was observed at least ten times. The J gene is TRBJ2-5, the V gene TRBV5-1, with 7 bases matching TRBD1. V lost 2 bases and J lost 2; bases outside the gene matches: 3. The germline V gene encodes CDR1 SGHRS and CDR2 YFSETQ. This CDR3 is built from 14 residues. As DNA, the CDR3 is TGCGCCAGCAGCTTAAGACAGGGACAAGAGACCCAGTACTTC. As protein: CASSLRQGQETQYF.

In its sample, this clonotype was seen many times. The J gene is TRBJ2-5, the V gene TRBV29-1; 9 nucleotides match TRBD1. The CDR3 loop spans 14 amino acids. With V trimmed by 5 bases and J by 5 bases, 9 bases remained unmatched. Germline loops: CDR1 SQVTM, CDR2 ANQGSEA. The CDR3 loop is CSVQHRGRQETQYF. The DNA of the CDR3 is TGCAGCGTTCAACACAGGGGGCGACAGGAGACCCAGTACTTC.

The CDR3 DNA follows: TGTGCCAGCAGTGAAGGATTAGCGGTGAGAAATGAGCAGTTCTTC. Protein: CASSEGLAVRNEQFF. The chain couples TRBV6-1 to TRBJ2-1, with a weak D call TRBD2 (6 bases). Per germline, CDR1 MNHNS and CDR2 SASEGT. This CDR3 region has 15 residues. V dropped 1 base and J dropped 7 bases, with 14 bases sitting between them.

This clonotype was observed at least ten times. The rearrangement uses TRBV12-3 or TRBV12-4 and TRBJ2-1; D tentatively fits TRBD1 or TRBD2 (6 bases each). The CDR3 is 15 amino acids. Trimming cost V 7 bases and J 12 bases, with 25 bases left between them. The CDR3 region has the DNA TGTGCCAGCACCATCGGGGGCATTTACAGTTTTGGGCAGTTCTTC. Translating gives CASTIGGIYSFGQFF.

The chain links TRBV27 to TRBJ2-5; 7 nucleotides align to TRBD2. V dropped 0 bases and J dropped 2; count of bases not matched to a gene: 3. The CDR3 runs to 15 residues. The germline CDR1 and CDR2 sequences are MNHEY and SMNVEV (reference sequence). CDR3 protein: CASSLSGRVQETQYF. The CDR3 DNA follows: TGTGCCAGCAGTTTATCGGGGAGGGTACAAGAGACCCAGTACTTC.

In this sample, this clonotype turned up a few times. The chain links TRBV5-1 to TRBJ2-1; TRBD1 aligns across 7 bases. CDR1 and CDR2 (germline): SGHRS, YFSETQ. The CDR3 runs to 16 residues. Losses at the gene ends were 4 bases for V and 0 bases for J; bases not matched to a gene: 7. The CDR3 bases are TGCGCCAGCAGCACTCCGGGACAGAGCTCCTACAATGAGCAGTTCTTC. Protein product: CASSTPGQSSYNEQFF. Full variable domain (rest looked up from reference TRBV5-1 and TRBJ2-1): KAGVTQTPRYLIKTRGQQVTLSCSPISGHRSVSWYQQTPGQGLQFLFEYFSETQRNKGNFPGRFSGRQFSNSRSEMNVSTLELGDSALYLCASSTPGQSSYNEQFFGPGTRLTVL.

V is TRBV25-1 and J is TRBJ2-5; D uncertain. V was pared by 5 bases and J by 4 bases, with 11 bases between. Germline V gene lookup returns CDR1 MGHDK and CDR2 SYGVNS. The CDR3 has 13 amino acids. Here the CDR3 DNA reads TGTGCCAGCAGTACCGGGCGGACAGAGACCCAGTACTTC. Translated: CASSTGRTETQYF.

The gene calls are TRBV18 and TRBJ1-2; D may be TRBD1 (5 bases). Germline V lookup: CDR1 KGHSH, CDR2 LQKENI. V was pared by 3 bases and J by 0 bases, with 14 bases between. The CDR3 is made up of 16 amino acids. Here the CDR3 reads CASSPYGGLSNYGYTF. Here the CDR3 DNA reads TGTGCCAGCTCACCCTATGGGGGACTATCTAACTATGGCTACACCTTC. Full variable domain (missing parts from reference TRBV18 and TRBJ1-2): NAGVMQNPRHLVRRRGQEARLRCSPMKGHSHVYWYRQLPEEGLKFMVYLQKENIIDESGMPKERFSAEFPKEGPSILRIQQVVRGDSAAYFCASSPYGGLSNYGYTFGSGTRLTVV.

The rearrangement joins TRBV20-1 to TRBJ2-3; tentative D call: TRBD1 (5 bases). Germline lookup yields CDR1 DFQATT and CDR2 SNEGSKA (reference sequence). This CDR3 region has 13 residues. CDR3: CRAKGVPTDTQYF. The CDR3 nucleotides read TGCAGGGCGAAAGGGGTGCCCACAGATACGCAGTATTTT.

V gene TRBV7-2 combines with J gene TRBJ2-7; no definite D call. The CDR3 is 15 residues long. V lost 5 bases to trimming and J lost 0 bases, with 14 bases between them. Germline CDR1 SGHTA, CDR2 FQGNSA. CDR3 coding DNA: TGTGCCAGCAGCCGAATTTCGGACGACTCCTACGAGCAGTACTTC. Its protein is CASSRISDDSYEQYF. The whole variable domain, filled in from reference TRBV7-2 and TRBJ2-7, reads GAGVSQSPSNKVTEKGKDVELRCDPISGHTALYWYRQSLGQGLEFLIYFQGNSAPDKSGLPSDRFSAERTGGSVSTLTIQRTQQEDSAVYLCASSRISDDSYEQYFGPGTRLTVT.

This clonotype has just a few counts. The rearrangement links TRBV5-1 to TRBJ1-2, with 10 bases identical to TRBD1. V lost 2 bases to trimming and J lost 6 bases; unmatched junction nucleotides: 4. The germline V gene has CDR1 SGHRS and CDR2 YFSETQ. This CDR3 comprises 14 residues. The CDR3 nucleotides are TGCGCCAGCAGCTTTGGGACAGGGGAGAATGGCTACACCTTC. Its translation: CASSFGTGENGYTF.

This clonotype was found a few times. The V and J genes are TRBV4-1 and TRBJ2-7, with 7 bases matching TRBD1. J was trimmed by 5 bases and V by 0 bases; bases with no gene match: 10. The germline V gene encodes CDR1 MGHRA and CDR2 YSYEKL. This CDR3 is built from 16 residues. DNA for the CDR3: TGCGCCAGCAGCCAAGATCGTTCAGGGGGTCGGGACGAGCAGTACTTC. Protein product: CASSQDRSGGRDEQYF.

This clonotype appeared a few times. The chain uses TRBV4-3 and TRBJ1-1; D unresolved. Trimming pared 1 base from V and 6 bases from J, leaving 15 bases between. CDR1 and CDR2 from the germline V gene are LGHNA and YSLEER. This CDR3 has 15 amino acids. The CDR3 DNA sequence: TGCGCCAGCAGCCAAGGACATGGAAGTGGATCTGAAGCTTTCTTT. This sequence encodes CASSQGHGSGSEAFF.

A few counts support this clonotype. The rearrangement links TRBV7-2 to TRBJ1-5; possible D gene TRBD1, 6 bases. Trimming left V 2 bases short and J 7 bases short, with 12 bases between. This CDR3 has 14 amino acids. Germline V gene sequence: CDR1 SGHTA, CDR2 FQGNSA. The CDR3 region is CASSLPLTGQPQHF. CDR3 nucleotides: TGTGCCAGCAGCTTACCCCTAACAGGGCAGCCCCAGCATTTT.

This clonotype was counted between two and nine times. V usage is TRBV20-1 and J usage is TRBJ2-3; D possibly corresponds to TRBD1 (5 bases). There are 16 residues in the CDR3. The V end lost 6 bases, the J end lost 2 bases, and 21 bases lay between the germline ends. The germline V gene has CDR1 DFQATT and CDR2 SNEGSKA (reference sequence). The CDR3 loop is CSATPVGVFLTDTQYF. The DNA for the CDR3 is TGCAGTGCCACACCGGTAGGGGTCTTTCTCACAGATACGCAGTATTTT.

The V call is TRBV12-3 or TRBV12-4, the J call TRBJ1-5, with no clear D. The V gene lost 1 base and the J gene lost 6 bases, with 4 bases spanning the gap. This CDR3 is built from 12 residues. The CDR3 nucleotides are TGTGCCAGCAGTTTAGTGCCTCAGCCCCAGCATTTT. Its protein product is CASSLVPQPQHF.

Here the CDR3 DNA reads TGTGCCAGCAGTTCAACGGGGGGGTCCAACAATGAGCAGTTCTTC. This gives the protein CASSSTGGSNNEQFF. The chain is built from TRBV28 and TRBJ2-1; 8 bases map to TRBD2. CDR3 length: 15 residues. Looked up from germline, CDR1 is MDHEN and CDR2 is SYDVKM. J was trimmed by 5 bases and V by 4 bases; bases with no gene match: 7.

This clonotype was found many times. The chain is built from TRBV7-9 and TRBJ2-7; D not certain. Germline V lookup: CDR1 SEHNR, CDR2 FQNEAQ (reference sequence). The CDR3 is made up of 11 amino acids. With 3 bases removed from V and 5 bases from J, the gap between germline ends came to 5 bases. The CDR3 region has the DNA TGTGCCAGCAGCTTCTTGGACGAGCAGTACTTC. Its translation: CASSFLDEQYF.

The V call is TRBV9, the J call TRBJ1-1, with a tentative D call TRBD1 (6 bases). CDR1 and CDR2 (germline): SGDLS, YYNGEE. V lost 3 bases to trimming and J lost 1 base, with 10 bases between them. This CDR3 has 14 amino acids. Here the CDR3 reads CASSAKGQNTEAFF. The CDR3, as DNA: TGTGCCAGCAGCGCCAAGGGACAGAACACTGAAGCTTTCTTT.

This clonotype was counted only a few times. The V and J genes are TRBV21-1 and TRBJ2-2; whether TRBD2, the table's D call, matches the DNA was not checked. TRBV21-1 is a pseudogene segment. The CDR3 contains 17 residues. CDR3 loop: CASTLGQVPSLTGELFF. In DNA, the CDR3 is TGTGCCAGCACCCTCGGACAAGTCCCTTCCCTCACCGGGGAGCTGTTTTTT.

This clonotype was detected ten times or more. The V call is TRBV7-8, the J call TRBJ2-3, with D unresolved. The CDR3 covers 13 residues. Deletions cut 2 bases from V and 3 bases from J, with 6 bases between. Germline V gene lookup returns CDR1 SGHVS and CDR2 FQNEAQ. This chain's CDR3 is CASSLWSTDTQYF. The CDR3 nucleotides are TGTGCCAGCAGCTTATGGTCTACAGATACGCAGTATTTT.

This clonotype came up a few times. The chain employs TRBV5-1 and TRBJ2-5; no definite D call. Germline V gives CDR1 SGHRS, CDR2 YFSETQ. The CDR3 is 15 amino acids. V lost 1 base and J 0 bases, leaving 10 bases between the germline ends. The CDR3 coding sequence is TGCGCCAGCAGCTTGATTGGAGCGAACCAAGAGACCCAGTACTTC. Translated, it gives CASSLIGANQETQYF.